This T cell receptor (beta chain) was sequenced for a study of Tregs in tolerant kidney transplant recipients. On the study more broadly: The nonmyeloablative bone marrow transplants came from related graft donors, with transient mixed chimerism.

The germline V and J ends were trimmed by 7 bases and 0 bases, with 17 bases remaining between them. The CDR3 consists of 16 residues. The germline CDR1 and CDR2 sequences are LNHDA and SQIVND (reference sequence). This clone was seen a handful of times. The antigen remains unidentified. FACS sorting followed a roughly 6-day coculture of CFSE-labeled recipient PBMCs with irradiated graft donor PBMCs. The study's findings and limits: Tolerant patients' donor-specific Tregs expanded beyond overall Tregs, suggesting antigen-driven growth. Biological reproducibility was not directly addressed, but technical replication error appeared minimal.

Assay used: immunoSEQ multiplex PCR; TCRdb lists only in-frame clones, some missing. The table lists about 15,000 clones, about 53% of them singletons, with about 3.5% in the top ten. The sequencing here drew on CD4+ T cells from blood cultured with allogeneic cells, taken before the transplant. This sequence originates from a human patient who received a combined kidney and bone marrow transplant. The chain is built from TRBV19 and TRBJ2-3; maybe TRBD1 (6 bases). The CDR3 DNA reads as TGTGCCAGTAAGGTTGGGGGACACTCTAGCACAGATACGCAGTATTTT. It specifies CASKVGGHSSTDTQYF.